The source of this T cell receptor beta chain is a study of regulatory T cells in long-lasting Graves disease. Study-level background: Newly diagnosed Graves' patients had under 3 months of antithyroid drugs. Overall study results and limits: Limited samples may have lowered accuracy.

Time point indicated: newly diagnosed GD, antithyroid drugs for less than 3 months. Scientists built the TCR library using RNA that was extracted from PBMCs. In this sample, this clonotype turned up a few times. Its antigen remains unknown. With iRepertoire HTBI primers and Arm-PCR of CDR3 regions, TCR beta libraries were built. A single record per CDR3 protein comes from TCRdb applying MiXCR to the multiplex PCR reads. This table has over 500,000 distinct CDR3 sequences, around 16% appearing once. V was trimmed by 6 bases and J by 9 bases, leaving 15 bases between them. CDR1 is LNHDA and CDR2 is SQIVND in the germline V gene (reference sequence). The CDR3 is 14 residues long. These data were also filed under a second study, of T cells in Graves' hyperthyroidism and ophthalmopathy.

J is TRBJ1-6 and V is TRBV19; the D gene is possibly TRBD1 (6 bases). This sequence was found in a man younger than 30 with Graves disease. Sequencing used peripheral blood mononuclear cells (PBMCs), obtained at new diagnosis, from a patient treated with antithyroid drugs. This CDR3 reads CASSGTLMGSPLHF. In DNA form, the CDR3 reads TGTGCCAGTAGCGGGACACTCATGGGTTCACCCCTCCACTTT.